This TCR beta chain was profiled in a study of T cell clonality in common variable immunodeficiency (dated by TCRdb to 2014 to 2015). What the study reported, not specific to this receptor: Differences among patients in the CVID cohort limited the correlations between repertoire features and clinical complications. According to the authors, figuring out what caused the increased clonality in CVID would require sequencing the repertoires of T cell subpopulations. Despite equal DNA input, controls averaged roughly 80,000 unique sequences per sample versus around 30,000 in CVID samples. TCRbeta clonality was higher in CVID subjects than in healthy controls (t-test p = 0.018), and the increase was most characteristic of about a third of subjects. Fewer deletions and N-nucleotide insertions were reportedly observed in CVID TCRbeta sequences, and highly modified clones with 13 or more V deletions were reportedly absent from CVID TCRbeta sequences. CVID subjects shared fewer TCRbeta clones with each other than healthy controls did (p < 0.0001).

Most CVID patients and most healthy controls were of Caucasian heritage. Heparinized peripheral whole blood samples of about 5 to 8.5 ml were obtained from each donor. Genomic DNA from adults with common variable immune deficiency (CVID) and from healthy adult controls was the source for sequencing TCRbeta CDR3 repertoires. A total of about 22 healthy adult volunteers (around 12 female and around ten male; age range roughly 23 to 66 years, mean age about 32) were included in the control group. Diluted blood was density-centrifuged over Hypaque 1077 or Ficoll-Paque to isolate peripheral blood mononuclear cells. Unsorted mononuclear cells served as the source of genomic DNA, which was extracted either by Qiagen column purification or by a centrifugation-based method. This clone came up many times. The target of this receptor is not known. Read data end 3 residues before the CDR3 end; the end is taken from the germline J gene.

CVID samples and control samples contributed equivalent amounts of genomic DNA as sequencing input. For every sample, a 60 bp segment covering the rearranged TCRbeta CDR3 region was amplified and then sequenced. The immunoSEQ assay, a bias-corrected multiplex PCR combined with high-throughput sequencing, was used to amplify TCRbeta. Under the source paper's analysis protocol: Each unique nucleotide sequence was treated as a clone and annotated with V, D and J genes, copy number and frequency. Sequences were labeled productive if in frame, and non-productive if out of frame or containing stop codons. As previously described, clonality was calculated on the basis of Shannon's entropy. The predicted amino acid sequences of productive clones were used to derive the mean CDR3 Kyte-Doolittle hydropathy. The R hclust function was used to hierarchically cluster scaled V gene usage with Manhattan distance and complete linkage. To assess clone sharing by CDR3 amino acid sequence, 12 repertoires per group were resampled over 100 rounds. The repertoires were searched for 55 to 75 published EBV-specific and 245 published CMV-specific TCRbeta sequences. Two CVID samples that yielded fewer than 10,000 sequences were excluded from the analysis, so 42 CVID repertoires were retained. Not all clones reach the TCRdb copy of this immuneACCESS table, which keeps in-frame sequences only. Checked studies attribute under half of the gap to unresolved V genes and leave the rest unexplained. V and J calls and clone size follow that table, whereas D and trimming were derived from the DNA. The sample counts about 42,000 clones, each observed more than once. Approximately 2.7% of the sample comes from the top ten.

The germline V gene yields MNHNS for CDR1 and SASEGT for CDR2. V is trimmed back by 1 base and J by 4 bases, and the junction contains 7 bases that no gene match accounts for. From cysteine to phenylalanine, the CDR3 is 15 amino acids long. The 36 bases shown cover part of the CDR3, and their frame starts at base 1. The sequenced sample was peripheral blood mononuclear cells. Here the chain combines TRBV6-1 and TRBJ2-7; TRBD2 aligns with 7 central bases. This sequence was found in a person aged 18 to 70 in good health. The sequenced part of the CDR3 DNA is TGTGCCAGCAGTGAAGGTGCGGGAGAGTTATACGAG. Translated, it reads CASSEGAGELYE. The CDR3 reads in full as CASSEGAGELYEQYF.